A selection of T cell receptor beta chains follows, all from one sample in a study of blood T cell repertoires in COVID-19. Data came from immunoSEQ multiplex PCR; TCRdb stores just in-frame clones and leaves some out. The repertoire consists of approximately 26,000 clones, with about 91% occurring once and the leading ten covering approximately 2%. The material sequenced was peripheral blood. The receptor source for this set is a human donor in a cohort sampled during active COVID-19. Each CDR3 is given with its conserved first and last residue. D genes are given only for firm matches. Clone size is stated in some rows and not others, as once, few, many or a class when expanded.

D gene,V gene,J gene,clone size,CDR3 protein,CDR3 DNA
TRBD2,TRBV29-1,TRBJ2-3,few,CSVTGTSGRGTDTQYF,TGCAGCGTAACCGGGACTAGCGGGAGGGGTACAGATACGCAGTATTTT
.,TRBV19,TRBJ1-4,.,CASSIWAGSNEKLFF,TGTGCCAGTAGTATCTGGGCAGGTTCTAATGAAAAACTGTTTTTT
TRBD1,TRBV19,TRBJ1-1,.,CASSIETTGVNTEAFF,TGTGCCAGTAGTATAGAGACGACAGGGGTGAACACTGAAGCTTTCTTT
TRBD2,TRBV5-4,TRBJ2-7,.,CASSPLSGGPPYEQYF,TGTGCCAGCAGCCCTCTGTCGGGGGGGCCCCCCTACGAGCAGTACTTC
.,TRBV6-1,TRBJ2-5,.,CASSEARGLETQYF,TGTGCCAGCAGTGAAGCACGAGGGTTGGAGACCCAGTACTTC
.,TRBV10-2,TRBJ1-5,.,CASSQNSNQPQHF,TGCGCCAGCAGTCAAAATAGCAATCAGCCCCAGCATTTT
TRBD1,TRBV4-1,TRBJ2-2,.,CASSQTGTANTGELFF,TGCGCCAGCAGCCAAACCGGGACAGCGAACACCGGGGAGCTGTTTTTT
TRBD2,TRBV4-1,TRBJ2-1,.,CASSQTSGNFDEQFF,TGCGCCAGCAGCCAAACTAGCGGGAATTTCGATGAGCAGTTCTTC
TRBD1,TRBV3-1/TRBV3-2,TRBJ2-1,.,CASSAEGQVGNEQFF,TGTGCCAGCAGCGCAGAAGGACAGGTTGGAAATGAGCAGTTCTTC
.,TRBV4-1,TRBJ2-3,.,CASSQDIPETTSTDTQYF,TGCGCCAGCAGCCAAGATATTCCCGAGACAACTAGCACAGATACGCAGTATTTT
.,TRBV7-7,TRBJ1-3,.,CASSPNLGPGNTIYF,TGTGCCAGCAGCCCGAACTTGGGGCCTGGAAACACCATATATTTT
TRBD1,TRBV4-1,TRBJ1-1,few,CASSQLDRETEAFF,TGCGCCAGCAGCCAGCTGGACAGGGAAACTGAAGCTTTCTTT
.,TRBV11-3,TRBJ2-3,once,CASSPGRGWSDTQYF,TGTGCCAGCAGCCCGGGCAGGGGATGGTCAGATACGCAGTATTTT
TRBD1,TRBV6-2/TRBV6-3,TRBJ1-1,.,CASSYSNRGTEAFF,TGTGCCAGCAGTTACTCTAACAGGGGGACTGAAGCTTTCTTT
.,TRBV6-5,TRBJ2-1,.,CASSYRLGSYNEQFF,TGTGCCAGCAGTTACCGGCTAGGCTCCTACAATGAGCAGTTCTTC
.,TRBV12-3/TRBV12-4,TRBJ1-4,.,CASSVLEKLFF,TGTGCCAGCAGCGTTCTTGAAAAACTGTTTTTT
.,TRBV6-5,TRBJ1-2,.,CASTPGGILTYTF,TGTGCCAGCACACCGGGGGGTATCTTAACCTACACCTTC
.,TRBV18,TRBJ2-7,.,CASSRPGQPYSYEQYF,TGTGCCAGCTCACGACCCGGACAGCCCTACTCCTACGAGCAGTACTTC
.,TRBV11-2,TRBJ1-5,.,CASSLDGLSNQPQHF,TGTGCCAGCAGCTTAGATGGGCTGAGCAATCAGCCCCAGCATTTT
.,TRBV6-2/TRBV6-3,TRBJ2-1,.,CASSYSTLHNEQFF,TGTGCCAGCAGTTACTCGACTTTACACAATGAGCAGTTCTTC
.,TRBV5-1,TRBJ1-3,.,CASSLGPGNTIYF,TGCGCCAGCAGCCTTGGGCCTGGAAACACCATATATTTT
.,TRBV2,TRBJ1-4,.,CASSHAGTYNEKLFF,TGTGCCAGCAGCCACGCGGGGACGTATAATGAAAAACTGTTTTTT
TRBD2,TRBV7-8,TRBJ2-2,once,CASSPGLATTGELFF,TGTGCCAGCAGCCCTGGACTAGCCACAACCGGGGAGCTGTTTTTT
TRBD2,TRBV7-9,TRBJ2-1,.,CASSRYGSGRAPGNEQFF,TGTGCCAGCAGCCGATATGGTAGCGGGAGGGCCCCCGGCAATGAGCAGTTCTTC
.,TRBV6-5,TRBJ1-2,.,CASQQGYGYTF,TGTGCCAGTCAACAGGGTTATGGCTACACCTTC
TRBD1,TRBV18,TRBJ2-6,.,CASSPAGTGSGANVLTF,TGTGCCAGCTCACCAGCGGGGACAGGGAGTGGGGCCAACGTCCTGACTTTC
.,TRBV7-9,TRBJ2-1,once,CASSPGDWFYNEQFF,TGTGCCAGCAGCCCAGGGGATTGGTTCTACAATGAGCAGTTCTTC
TRBD2,TRBV27,TRBJ2-3,once,CASSPGLAGGRSTDTQYF,TGTGCCAGCAGTCCCGGACTAGCGGGGGGGCGGTCCACAGATACGCAGTATTTT
TRBD1,TRBV5-1,TRBJ1-1,.,CASSLGQGRGNTEAFF,TGCGCCAGCAGCTTGGGACAGGGGCGGGGGAACACTGAAGCTTTCTTT
.,TRBV19,TRBJ1-1,.,CASTPDRTTEAFF,TGTGCCAGTACCCCCGACAGGACCACTGAAGCTTTCTTT
.,TRBV28,TRBJ1-2,.,CASSLGAQRGASF,TGTGCCAGCAGTTTGGGGGCCCAGCGGGGTGCATCCTTC
TRBD2,TRBV11-3,TRBJ2-1,.,CASSFQREPPYNEQFF,TGTGCCAGCAGCTTCCAGCGGGAGCCCCCCTACAATGAGCAGTTCTTC